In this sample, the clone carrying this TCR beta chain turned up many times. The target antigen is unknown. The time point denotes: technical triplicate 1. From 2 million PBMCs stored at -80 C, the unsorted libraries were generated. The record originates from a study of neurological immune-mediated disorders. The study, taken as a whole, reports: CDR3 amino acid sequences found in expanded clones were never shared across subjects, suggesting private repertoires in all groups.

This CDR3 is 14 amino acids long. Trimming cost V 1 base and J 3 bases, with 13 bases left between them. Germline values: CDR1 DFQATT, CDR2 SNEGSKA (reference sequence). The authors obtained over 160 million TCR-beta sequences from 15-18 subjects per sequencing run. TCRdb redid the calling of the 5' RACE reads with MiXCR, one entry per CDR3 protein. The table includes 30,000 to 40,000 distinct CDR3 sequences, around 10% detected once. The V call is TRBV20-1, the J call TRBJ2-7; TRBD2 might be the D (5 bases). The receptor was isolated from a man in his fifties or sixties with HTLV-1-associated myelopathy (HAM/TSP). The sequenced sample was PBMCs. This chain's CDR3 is CSARAFDYRYEQYF. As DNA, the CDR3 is TGCAGTGCTAGAGCTTTTGACTACCGCTACGAGCAGTACTTC.